This T cell receptor beta chain was captured by sequencing in a study of shared clonotypes between healthy human individuals. Germline V CDR1 and CDR2: MNHNY, SVGAGI (reference sequence). This CDR3 is built from 16 residues. Trimming shortened V by 2 bases and J by 0 bases, and 10 bases separated the two germline ends. Naive CD8 cells, CD45RO-negative and positively selected for CCR7, excluded terminally differentiated effector memory CD45RA+ cells. TCRdb keeps only in-frame clones here, not all; method: immunoSEQ multiplex PCR. The repertoire holds around 1.9 million clones, with about 93% as singletons.

This chain connects TRBV6-6 to TRBJ1-4; tentatively, D is TRBD1 (6 bases). The specimen was naive CD8+ T cells from PBMCs. This TCR was sampled from a man younger than 30 in good health. Some clones in this sample may be carry-over from other donors' samples. The CDR3 DNA reads TGTGCCAGCAGTTACACTACAGGGCCAACTAATGAAAAACTGTTTTTT. Translated, it gives CASSYTTGPTNEKLFF.